This TCR beta chain was observed in a study of beta chain features in type 1 diabetes (dated by TCRdb to 2016 to 2018). The study in broad terms: Patients and healthy donors did not differ in mean age, gender distribution, total cell number or subset yield. Regulatory and stem cell-like memory subsets were obtained from only 8 patients and about 8 healthy donors, while naive and central memory subsets were obtained from all 28 donors. The study compared the TCRB repertoires of sorted circulating CD4+ T cell subsets in recently diagnosed type 1 diabetes patients with those in matched healthy donors. A total of 107,917,701 sorted cells were examined across all samples, and the number of cells per subset was strongly correlated with RNA yield. The investigation overall reported the following: PCR may preferentially amplify shorter templates, but because patient and control samples were amplified and corrected together, any resulting skew would affect both groups equally. A moderate but significant shortening of TCRB CDR3 length was observed in type 1 diabetes patients in all four CD4+ subsets. Because cDNA was sequenced instead of genomic DNA, highly expressing activated cells could be over-represented, though the groups showed no difference in activation or CD3 levels. Because small numbers of individuals were included in the HLA sub-analyses, any influence of HLA type on TCRB rearrangement was left unresolved. Fewer insertions and more nucleotide deletions at VDJ recombination sites were observed in patients with type 1 diabetes, implying thymic rearrangement abnormalities. Naive, central memory and regulatory TCRB repertoires appeared more similar among patients than among healthy donors.

Trimming costs V 0 bases and J 6 bases, and their ends lie 10 bases apart. The cysteine opens and the phenylalanine closes a CDR3 of 14 amino acids. Only the CDR3 DNA stays, 42 bases, in frame from base 1. CDR1 and CDR2 are drawn from the germline V gene: SGHRS, YFSETQ. This clone was counted between two and nine times. Its binding antigen is unknown. Base qualities are not provided; no much larger clone lies one nucleotide away. Each donor gave one peripheral blood draw, approximately 0.11 L on average, collected into heparinised tubes. A BD FACSAria II was used to sort naive, central memory, regulatory and stem cell-like memory CD4+ T cells with a panel that included CD45RO, CCR7, CD25, CD127, CD95 and CD27. All sorted populations exceeded 95% purity. PBMCs were isolated immediately by Lymphoprep density gradient centrifugation and stained directly without culture. So that batch effects would be minimized, each experiment stained and sorted samples in pairs, pairing one healthy donor with one patient.

The entire isolated RNA was reverse transcribed using the High Capacity cDNA Reverse Transcription Kit, and thus expressed TCRB transcripts were sequenced. Naive, central memory and regulatory T cell samples underwent deep immunoSEQ sequencing, averaging about 3.3 million total reads per sample. Sorted cells were lysed in RLT buffer and RNA was extracted with DNase-treated RNeasy Micro or Mini kits, depending on cell number. To prevent cross-contamination, every cell subset was processed on its own, while patient and healthy donor samples were processed together. The immunoSEQ multiplex PCR was used to amplify TCRB sequences from cDNA, generating 87-bp fragments that spanned the CDR3 region. Sequencing of the amplicons was performed on the Illumina HiSeq platform. The authors' analysis ran thus. PCR bias was computationally corrected using synthetic template baselines, reads within Hamming distance 2 were collapsed, and singletons that could not be merged were discarded. Reads were aligned against IMGT to assign V, D and J genes, CDR3 length and insertions or deletions at six rearrangement sites. Within each subset, clonotype counts were normalized to sorted cell number, after which true diversity and Gini coefficients were computed with the tcR R package. The overlap coefficient, calculated on TCRB nucleotide sequences, was used to measure repertoire sharing. Not all clones reach the TCRdb copy of this immuneACCESS table, which keeps in-frame sequences only. Checked studies attribute under half of the gap to unresolved V genes and leave the rest unexplained. V and J calls and clone size follow that table, whereas D and trimming were derived from the DNA. This sample gives 150,000 to 200,000 clones in total; approximately 8.7% of them show up just once. Around 0.64% of the sample is taken by the ten largest.

The receptor was isolated from a woman aged 25-40 years with type 1 diabetes. Sequenced sample: central memory CD4+ T cells from blood. The chain couples TRBV5-1 to TRBJ1-5, with no reliable assignment of the D segment. CDR3 sequence: CASSLGSEGQPQHF. The bases read TGCGCCAGCAGCTTGGGGTCGGAGGGTCAGCCCCAGCATTTT.